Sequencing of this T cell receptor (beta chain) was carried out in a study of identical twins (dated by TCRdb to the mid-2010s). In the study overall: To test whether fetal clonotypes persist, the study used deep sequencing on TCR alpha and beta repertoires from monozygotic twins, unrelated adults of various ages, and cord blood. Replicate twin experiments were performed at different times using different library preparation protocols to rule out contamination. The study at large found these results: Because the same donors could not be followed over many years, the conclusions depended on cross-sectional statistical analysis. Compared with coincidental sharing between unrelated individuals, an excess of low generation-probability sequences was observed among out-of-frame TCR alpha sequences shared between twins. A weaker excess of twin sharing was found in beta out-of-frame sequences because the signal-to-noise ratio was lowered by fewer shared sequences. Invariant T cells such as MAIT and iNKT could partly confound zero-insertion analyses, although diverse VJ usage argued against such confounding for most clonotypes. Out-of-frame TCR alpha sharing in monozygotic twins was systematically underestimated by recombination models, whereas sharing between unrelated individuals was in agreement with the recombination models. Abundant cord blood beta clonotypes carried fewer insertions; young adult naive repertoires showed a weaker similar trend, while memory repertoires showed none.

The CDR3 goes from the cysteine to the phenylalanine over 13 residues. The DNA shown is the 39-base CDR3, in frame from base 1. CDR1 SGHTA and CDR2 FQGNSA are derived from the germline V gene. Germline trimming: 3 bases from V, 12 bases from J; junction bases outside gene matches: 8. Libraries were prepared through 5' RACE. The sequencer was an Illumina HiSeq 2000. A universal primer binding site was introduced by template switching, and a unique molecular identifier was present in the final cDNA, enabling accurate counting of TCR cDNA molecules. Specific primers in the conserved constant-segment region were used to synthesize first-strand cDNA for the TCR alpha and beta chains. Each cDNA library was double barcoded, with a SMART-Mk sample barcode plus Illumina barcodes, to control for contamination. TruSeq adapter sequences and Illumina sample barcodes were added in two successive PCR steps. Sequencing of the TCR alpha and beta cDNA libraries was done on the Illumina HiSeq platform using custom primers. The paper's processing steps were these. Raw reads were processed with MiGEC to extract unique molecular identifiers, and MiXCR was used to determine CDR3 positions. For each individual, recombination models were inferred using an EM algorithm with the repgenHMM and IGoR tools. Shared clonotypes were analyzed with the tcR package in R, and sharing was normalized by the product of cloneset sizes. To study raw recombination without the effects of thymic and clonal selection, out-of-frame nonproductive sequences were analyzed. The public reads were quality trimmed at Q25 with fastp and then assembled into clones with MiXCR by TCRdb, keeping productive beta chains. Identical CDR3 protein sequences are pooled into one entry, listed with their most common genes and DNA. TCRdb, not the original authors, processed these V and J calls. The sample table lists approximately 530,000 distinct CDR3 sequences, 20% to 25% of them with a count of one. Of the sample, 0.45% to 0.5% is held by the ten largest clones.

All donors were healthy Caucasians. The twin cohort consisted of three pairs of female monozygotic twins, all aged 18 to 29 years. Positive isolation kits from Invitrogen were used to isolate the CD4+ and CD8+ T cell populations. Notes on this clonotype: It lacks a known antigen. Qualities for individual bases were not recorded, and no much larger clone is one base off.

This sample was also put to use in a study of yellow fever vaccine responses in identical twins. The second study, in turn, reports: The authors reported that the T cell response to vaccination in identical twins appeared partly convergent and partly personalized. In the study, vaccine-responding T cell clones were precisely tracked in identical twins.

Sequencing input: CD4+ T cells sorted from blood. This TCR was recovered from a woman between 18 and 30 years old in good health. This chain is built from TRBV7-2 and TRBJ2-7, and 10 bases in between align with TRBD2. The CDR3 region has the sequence CASSFLQTSGPYF. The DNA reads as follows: TGTGCCAGCAGCTTCTTACAGACTAGCGGGCCGTACTTC.